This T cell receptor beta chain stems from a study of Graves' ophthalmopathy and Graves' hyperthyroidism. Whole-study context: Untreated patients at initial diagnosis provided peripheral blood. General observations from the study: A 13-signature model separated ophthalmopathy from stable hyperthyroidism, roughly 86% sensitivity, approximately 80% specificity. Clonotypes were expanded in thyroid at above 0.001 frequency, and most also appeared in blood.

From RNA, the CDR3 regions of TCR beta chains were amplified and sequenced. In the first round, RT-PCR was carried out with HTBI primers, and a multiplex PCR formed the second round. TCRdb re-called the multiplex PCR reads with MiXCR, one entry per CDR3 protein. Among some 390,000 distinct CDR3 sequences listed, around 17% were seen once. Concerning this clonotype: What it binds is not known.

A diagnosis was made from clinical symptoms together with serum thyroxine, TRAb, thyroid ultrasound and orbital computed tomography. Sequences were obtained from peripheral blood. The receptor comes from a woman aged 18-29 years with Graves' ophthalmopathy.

CDR3 region: CASSLGVTGETQYF. DNA for the CDR3: TGTGCCAGCAGCCTGGGAGTGACGGGAGAGACCCAGTACTTC. The gene calls are TRBV6-2 or TRBV6-3 and TRBJ2-5; possibly TRBD2 for D (5 bases). The CDR3 is made up of 14 amino acids. The V end lost 6 bases, the J end lost 4 bases, and 15 bases lay between the germline ends. Germline V gives CDR1 MNHEY, CDR2 SVGEGT.